These T cell receptor beta chains were read from a single sample in a study of cytomegalovirus exposure and HLA in healthy donors. Profiling relied on immunoSEQ multiplex PCR, and the TCRdb table lists in-frame clones only, not all of them. Of tens of thousands of clones in the sample, about 66% were seen once. The sequencing sample was made of PBMCs. The receptors derive from a woman in her fifties or sixties in good health and CMV-seropositive. The CDR3 runs from the conserved cysteine through the conserved F or W. Fields, in order: J gene, CDR3 length, V gene, CDR3 protein.

TRBJ1-2 17 TRBV27 CASSFSGGEGINYGYTF
TRBJ1-3 13 TRBV5-1 CASSPQGGDTIYF
TRBJ2-2 15 TRBV9 CASSVFDTNTGELFF
TRBJ1-2 14 TRBV28 CASSLARPLHGYTF
TRBJ1-1 14 TRBV11-1 CASSQGQGYAEAFF
TRBJ1-2 14 TRBV9 CASRRMTGDYGYTF
TRBJ1-5 14 TRBV28 CASSWTGVNQPQHF
TRBJ2-1 15 TRBV2 CASSELLAARNEQFF
TRBJ1-2 15 TRBV5-1 CASSLGAGLNYGYTF
TRBJ1-5 14 TRBV6-1 CASSGGLGNQPQHF
TRBJ2-1 17 TRBV7-9 CASSLGGGGGARNEQFF
TRBJ1-2 13 TRBV19 CASIARDGDGYTF
TRBJ1-2 13 TRBV7-9 CASSIGTGGGYTF
TRBJ2-3 17 TRBV28 CASSHNLAGVPTDTQYF
TRBJ2-2 16 TRBV18 CASSPPGTGGTGELFF
TRBJ1-4 16 TRBV5-4 CASSLANPGGVEKLFF
TRBJ1-4 14 TRBV5-1 CASSTGREGEKLFF